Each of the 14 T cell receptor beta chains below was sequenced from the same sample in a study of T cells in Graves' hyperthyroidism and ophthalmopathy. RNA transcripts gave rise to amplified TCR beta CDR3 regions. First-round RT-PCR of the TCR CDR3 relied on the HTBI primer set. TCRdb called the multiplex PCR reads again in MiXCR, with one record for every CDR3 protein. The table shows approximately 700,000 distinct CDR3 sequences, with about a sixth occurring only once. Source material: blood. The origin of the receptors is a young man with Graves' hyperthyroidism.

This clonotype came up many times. CDR3 DNA: TGTGCCAGCACTGACAGGGTCGAGACCCAGTACTTC. Encoded protein: CASTDRVETQYF. The chain uses TRBV2 and TRBJ2-5; 7 nucleotides match TRBD1. The CDR3 loop spans 12 amino acids. With V trimmed by 7 bases and J by 5 bases, 4 bases remained unmatched. Germline V gives CDR1 SNHLY, CDR2 FYNNEI.

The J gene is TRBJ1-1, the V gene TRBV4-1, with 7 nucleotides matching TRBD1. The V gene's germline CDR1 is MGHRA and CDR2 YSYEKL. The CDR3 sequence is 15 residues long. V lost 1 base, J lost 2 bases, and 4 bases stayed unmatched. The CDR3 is CASSQGQGGNTEAFF. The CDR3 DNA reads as TGCGCCAGCAGCCAAGGACAGGGAGGCAACACTGAAGCTTTCTTT.

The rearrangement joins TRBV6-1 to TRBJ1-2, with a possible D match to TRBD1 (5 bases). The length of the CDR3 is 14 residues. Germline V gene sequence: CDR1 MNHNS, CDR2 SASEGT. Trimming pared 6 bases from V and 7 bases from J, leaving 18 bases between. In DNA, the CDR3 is TGTGCCAGCAGCCCCGGGACGGTGGGACCTGGCTACACCTTC. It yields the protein CASSPGTVGPGYTF.

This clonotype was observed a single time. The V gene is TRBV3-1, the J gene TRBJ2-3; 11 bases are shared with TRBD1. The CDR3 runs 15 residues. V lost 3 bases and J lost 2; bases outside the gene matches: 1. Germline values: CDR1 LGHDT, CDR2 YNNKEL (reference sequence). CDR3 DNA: TGTGCCAGCAGCCAGGGACAGGGGGACACAGATACGCAGTATTTT. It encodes CASSQGQGDTDTQYF.

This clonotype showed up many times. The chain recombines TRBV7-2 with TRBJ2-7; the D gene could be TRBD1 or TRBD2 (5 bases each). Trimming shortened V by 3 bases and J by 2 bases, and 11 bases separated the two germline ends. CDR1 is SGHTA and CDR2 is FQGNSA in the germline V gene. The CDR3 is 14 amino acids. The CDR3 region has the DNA TGTGCCAGCAGCTTTCTGAGGGGTCCCTACGAGCAGTACTTC. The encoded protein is CASSFLRGPYEQYF. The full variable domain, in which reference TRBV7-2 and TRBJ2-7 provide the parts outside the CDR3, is GAGVSQSPSNKVTEKGKDVELRCDPISGHTALYWYRQSLGQGLEFLIYFQGNSAPDKSGLPSDRFSAERTGGSVSTLTIQRTQQEDSAVYLCASSFLRGPYEQYFGPGTRLTVT.

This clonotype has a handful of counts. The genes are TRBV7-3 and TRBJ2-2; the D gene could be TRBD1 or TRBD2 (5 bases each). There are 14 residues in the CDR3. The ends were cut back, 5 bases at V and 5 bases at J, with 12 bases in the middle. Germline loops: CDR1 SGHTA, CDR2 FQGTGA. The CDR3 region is CASSLGTRTGELFF. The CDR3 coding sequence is TGTGCCAGCAGCCTCGGGACGAGGACCGGGGAGCTGTTTTTT. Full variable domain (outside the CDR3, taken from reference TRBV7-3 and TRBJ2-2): GAGVSQTPSNKVTEKGKYVELRCDPISGHTALYWYRQSLGQGPEFLIYFQGTGAADDSGLPNDRFFAVRPEGSVSTLKIQRTERGDSAVYLCASSLGTRTGELFFGEGSRLTVL.

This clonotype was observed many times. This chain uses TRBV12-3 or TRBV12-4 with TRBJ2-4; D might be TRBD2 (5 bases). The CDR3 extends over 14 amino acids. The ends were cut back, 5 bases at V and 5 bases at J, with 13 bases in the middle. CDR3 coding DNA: TGTGCCAGCAGTCCAGAGTACGGGGAAAACATTCAGTACTTC. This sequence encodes CASSPEYGENIQYF.

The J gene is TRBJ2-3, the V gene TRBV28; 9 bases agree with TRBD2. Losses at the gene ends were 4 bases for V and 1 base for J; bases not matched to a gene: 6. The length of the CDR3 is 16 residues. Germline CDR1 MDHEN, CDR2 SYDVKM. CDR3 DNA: TGTGCCAGCAGTTCTTTGACTAGCGGACGCACAGATACGCAGTATTTT. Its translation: CASSSLTSGRTDTQYF.

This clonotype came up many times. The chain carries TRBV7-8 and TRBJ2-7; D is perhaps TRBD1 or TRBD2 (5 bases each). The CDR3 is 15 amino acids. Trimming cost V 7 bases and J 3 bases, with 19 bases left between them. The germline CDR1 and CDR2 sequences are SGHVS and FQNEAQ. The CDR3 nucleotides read TGTGCCAGCACCGACAGCAGGGAGTTTTTCTACGAGCAGTACTTC. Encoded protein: CASTDSREFFYEQYF.

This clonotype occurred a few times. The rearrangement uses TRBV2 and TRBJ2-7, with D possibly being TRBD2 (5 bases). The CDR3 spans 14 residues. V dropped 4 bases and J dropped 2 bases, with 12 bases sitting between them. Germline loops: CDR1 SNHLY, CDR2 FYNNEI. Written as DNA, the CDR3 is TGTGCCAGCAGTGTTCTTCAGGAGGCCTACGAGCAGTACTTC. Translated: CASSVLQEAYEQYF.

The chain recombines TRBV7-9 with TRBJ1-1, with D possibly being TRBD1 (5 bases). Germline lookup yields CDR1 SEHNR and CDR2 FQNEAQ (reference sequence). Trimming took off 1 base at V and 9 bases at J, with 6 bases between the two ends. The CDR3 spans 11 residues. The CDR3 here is CASSLGQQAFF. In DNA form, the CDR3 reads TGTGCCAGCAGCTTAGGACAGCAAGCTTTCTTT.

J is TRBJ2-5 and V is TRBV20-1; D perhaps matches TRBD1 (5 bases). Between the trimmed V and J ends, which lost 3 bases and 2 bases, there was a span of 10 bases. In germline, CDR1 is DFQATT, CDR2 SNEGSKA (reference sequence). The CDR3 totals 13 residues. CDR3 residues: CSARGLEQETQYF. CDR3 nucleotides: TGCAGTGCTAGGGGGCTAGAGCAAGAGACCCAGTACTTC.

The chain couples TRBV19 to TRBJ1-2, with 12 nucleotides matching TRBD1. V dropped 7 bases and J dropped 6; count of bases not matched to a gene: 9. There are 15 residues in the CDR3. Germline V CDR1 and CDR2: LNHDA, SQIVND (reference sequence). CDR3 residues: CASTLPGQGAHGYTF. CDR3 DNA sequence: TGTGCCAGTACTCTACCGGGACAGGGGGCCCATGGCTACACCTTC.

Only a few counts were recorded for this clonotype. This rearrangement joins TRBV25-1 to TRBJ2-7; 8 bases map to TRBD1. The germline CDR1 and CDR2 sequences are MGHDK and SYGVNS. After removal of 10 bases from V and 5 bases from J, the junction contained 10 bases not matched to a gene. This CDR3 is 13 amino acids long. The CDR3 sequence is CATQRDRLHEQYF. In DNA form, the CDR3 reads TGTGCCACCCAAAGGGACAGGCTCCACGAGCAGTACTTC.